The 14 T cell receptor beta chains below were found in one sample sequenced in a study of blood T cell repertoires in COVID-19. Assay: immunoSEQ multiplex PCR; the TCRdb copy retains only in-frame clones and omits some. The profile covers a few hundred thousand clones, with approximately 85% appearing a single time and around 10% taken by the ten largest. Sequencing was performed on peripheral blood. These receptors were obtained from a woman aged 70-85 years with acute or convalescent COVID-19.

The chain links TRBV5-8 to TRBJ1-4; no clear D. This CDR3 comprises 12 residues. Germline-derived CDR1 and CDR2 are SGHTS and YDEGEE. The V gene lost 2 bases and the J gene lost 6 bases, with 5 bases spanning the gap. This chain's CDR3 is CASSLHDEKLFF. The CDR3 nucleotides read TGTGCCAGCAGCTTACACGATGAAAAACTGTTTTTT. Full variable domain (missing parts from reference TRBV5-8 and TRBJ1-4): EAGVTQSPTHLIKTRGQQATLRCSPISGHTSVYWYQQALGLGLQFLLWYDEGEERNRGNFPPRFSGRQFPNYSSELNVNALELEDSALYLCASSLHDEKLFFGSGTQLSVL.

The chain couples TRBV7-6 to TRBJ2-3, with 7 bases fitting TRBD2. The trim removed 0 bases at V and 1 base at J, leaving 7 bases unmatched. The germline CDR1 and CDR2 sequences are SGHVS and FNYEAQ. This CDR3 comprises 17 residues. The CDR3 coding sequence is TGTGCCAGCAGCTTAGCAAGCGGGGCGGCCGGCACAGATACGCAGTATTTT. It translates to CASSLASGAAGTDTQYF.

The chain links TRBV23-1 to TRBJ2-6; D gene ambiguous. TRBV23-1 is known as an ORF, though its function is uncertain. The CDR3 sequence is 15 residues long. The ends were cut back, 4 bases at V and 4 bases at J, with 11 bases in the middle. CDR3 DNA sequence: TGCGCCAGCAGTCGGGCAGTGCCCGGGGCCAACGTCCTGACTTTC. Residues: CASSRAVPGANVLTF.

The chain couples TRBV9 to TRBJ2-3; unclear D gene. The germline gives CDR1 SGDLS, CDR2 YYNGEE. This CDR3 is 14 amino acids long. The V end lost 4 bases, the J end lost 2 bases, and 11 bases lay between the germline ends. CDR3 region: CASSPRVYTDTQYF. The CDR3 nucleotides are TGTGCCAGCAGCCCGCGTGTCTACACAGATACGCAGTATTTT.

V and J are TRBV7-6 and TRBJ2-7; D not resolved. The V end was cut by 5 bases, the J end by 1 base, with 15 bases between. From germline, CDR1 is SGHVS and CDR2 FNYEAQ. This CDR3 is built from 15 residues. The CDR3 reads CASSREASSSYEQYF. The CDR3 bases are TGTGCCAGCAGCCGTGAGGCTTCTTCTTCCTACGAGCAGTACTTC.

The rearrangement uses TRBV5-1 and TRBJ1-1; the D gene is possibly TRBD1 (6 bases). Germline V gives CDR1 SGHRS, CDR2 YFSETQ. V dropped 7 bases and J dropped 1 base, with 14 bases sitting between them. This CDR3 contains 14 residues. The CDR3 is CASSTGHRNTEAFF. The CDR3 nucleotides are TGCGCCAGCTCCACGGGACACCGGAACACTGAAGCTTTCTTT.

CDR3 protein: CASSQDGTENQPQHF. CDR3 nucleotides: TGTGCCAGCAGCCAAGACGGCACAGAGAATCAGCCCCAGCATTTT. The V call is TRBV4-2, the J call TRBJ1-5; D unclear. Trimming took 0 bases from V and 4 from J, leaving 10 bases between them. The CDR3 runs to 15 residues. Germline values: CDR1 LGHNA, CDR2 YNFKEQ.

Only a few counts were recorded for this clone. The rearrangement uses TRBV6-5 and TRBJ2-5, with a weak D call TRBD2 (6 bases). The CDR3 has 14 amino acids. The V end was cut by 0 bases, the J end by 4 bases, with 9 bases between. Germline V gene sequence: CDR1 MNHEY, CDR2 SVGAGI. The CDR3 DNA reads TGTGCCAGCAGTTACTCGACGCGGGGAGAGACCCAGTACTTC. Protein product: CASSYSTRGETQYF.

CDR3 region: CASSPPNTEAFF. In nucleotides, the CDR3 is TGTGCCAGCAGTCCTCCGAACACTGAAGCTTTCTTT. This rearrangement joins TRBV6-5 to TRBJ1-1, with no clear D. CDR1 is MNHEY, CDR2 SVGAGI, per germline. With 5 bases removed from V and 1 base from J, the gap between germline ends came to 5 bases. The CDR3 sequence is 12 residues long.

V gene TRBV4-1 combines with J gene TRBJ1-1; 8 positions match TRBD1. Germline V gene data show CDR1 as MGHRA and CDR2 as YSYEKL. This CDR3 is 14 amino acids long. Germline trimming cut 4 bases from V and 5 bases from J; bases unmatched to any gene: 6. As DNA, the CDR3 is TGCGCCAGCAGCCGACAGGGGCTGGGGACTGAAGCTTTCTTT. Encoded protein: CASSRQGLGTEAFF.

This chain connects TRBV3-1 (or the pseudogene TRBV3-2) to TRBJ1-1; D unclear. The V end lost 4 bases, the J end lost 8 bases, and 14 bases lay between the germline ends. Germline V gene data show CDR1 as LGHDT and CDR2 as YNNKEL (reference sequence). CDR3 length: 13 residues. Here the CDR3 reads CASSRLATGEAFF. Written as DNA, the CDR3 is TGTGCCAGCAGCCGACTGGCGACGGGGGAAGCTTTCTTT.

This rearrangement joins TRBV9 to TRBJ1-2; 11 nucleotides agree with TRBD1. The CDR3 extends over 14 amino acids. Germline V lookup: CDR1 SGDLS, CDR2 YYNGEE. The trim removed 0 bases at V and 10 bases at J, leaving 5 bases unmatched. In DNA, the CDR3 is TGTGCCAGCAGCGTAGGGGGACAGGGGGGTTACTACACCTTC. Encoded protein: CASSVGGQGGYYTF.

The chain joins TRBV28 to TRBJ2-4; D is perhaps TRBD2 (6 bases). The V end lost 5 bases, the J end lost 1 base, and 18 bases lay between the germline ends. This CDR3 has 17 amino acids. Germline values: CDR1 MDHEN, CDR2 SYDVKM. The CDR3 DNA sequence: TGTGCCAGCAGTATATTGGAGCCAGGGAGGGCCAAAAACATTCAGTACTTC. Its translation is CASSILEPGRAKNIQYF. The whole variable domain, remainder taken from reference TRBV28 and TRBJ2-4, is DVKVTQSSRYLVKRTGEKVFLECVQDMDHENMFWYRQDPGLGLRLIYFSYDVKMKEKGDIPEGYSVSREKKERFSLILESASTNQTSMYLCASSILEPGRAKNIQYFGAGTRLSVL.

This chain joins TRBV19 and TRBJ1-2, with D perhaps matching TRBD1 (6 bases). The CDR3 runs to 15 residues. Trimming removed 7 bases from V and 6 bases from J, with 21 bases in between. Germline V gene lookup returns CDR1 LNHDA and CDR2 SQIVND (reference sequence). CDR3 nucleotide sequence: TGTGCCAGTAAAGGACTTAGGGGGAAGAGAGATGGCTACACCTTC. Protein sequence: CASKGLRGKRDGYTF.